This T cell receptor (beta chain) was captured in a study of CD8 T cells in ankylosing spondylitis. V shed 5 bases and J shed 0 bases, with 9 bases lying between them. CDR1 WNHNN and CDR2 SYGVQD come from the germline V gene (reference sequence). The CDR3 runs 14 residues. TCRdb recomputed calls from the 5' RACE reads with MiXCR, one row per CDR3 protein. The profile shows 380,000 or so distinct CDR3 sequences, approximately 22% of them singletons. The chain links TRBV10-1 to TRBJ2-3; no reliable D call. Sequenced material: blood, either unsorted or a sorted T cell fraction (not recorded which). This TCR derives from a male donor with ankylosing spondylitis or in good health (not recorded which). CDR3 amino acids: CASSIQTSTDTQYF. The CDR3 DNA follows: TGCGCCAGCAGTATACAGACCAGCACAGATACGCAGTATTTT.